This TCR beta chain is drawn from a study of blood T cell repertoires in COVID-19. Per the authors' pipeline: Using reference gene primer amplification, nucleated cell counts were estimated. Some clones are missing from TCRdb's copy, which holds only in-frame ones; the method was immunoSEQ multiplex PCR. D and trimming were read from the DNA, whereas the V and J calls and clone size are those reported in that table. The table shows approximately 170,000 clones, with around four fifths occurring only once. The junction had 9 bases not matched to a gene; V was cut back by 8 bases and J by 5 bases. CDR3 length: 14 amino acids. CDR1 is MDHEN and CDR2 is SYDVKM in the germline V gene. Recruited during active infection, patients (from Seattle) were subsequently followed longitudinally.

The TCR was taken from a woman between 70 and 85 years old with COVID-19, enrolled during active disease. This rearrangement joins TRBV28 to TRBJ1-1; TRBD1 matches at 9 bases. The specimen was peripheral blood. CDR3 DNA sequence: TGTGCCAGCGTATTACAGGGGGCACGGACTGAAGCTTTCTTT. Its protein is CASVLQGARTEAFF.